This T cell receptor beta chain comes out of a study of T cells in Graves' hyperthyroidism and ophthalmopathy. Across the study: Initial diagnosis, before any treatment, was when peripheral blood was collected.

Findings of the study overall: Blood shared most expanded thyroid clonotypes above 0.001.

Amplification of TCR beta CDR3 regions was performed using RNA transcripts as template. With the HTBI primer set, the TCR CDR3 went through a first round of RT-PCR. TCRdb called the multiplex PCR reads again in MiXCR, with one record for every CDR3 protein. The profile shows about 560,000 distinct CDR3 sequences, 15% to 19% of them singletons. This clonotype appeared many times. Its antigen is not identified. This sequence originates from a woman in her twenties or thirties with Graves' hyperthyroidism. Material for sequencing was blood.

The CDR3 here is CASKLAGGAYEQYF. CDR3 in DNA: TGTGCCAGCAAACTAGCGGGAGGAGCCTACGAGCAGTACTTC. The chain recombines TRBV7-2 with TRBJ2-7, with 12 positions matching TRBD2. In germline, CDR1 is SGHTA, CDR2 FQGNSA. The trim removed 7 bases at V and 2 bases at J, leaving 3 bases unmatched. The length of the CDR3 is 14 residues.